One TCR beta chain is described in this entry. Its antigen remains unidentified. Before any sequencing was done, the ViraFEST assay used viral peptide pools to expand antigen-specific CD4+ T cells. A roughly 10-day culture period preceded the isolation of CD4+ T cells. Confirmation by PCR established that the person had SARS-CoV-2 infection between March and December 2020. This table comes from immunoSEQ multiplex PCR, and its TCRdb copy is limited to in-frame clones, with some not included. The sample carries 70,000 or so clones, around 70% recorded once. These data originate in a study of vaccination effects on CD4 cells after COVID-19. Regarding the study as a whole: New vaccine-induced clones were the main type among post-vaccine spike-reactive clones in convalescents.

The sample consisted of CD4+ T cells from PBMCs cultured with HIV peptides, taken before COVID-19 vaccination. Regarding subset: HIV-1 Nef peptide pool negative control/reference culture. This TCR was recovered from a human donor who had a prior SARS-CoV-2 infection.

The CDR3 here is CASTLRPNTEAFF. In DNA, the CDR3 is TGTGCCAGCACGCTGAGGCCCAACACTGAAGCTTTCTTT. The gene calls are TRBV2 and TRBJ1-1; D not certain. Germline assignment: CDR1 SNHLY and CDR2 FYNNEI. V was trimmed by 7 bases and J by 2 bases, leaving 11 bases between them. CDR3 size: 13 residues.